One and the same sample provided the 19 T cell receptor beta chains below, sequenced in a study of identical twins. One entry per CDR3 protein, called by TCRdb with MiXCR from the 5' RACE reads. Among 600,000 to 700,000 distinct CDR3 sequences listed, approximately 22% were seen once. The data also belong to a second study, concerning T cells expressing NK-cell markers.

Sequencing input: PBMCs. All receptors derive from a woman aged 18 to 35 in good health.

V and J are TRBV18 and TRBJ2-3; no clear D. Germline V gene lookup returns CDR1 KGHSH and CDR2 LQKENI. The length of the CDR3 is 15 residues. V was clipped by 0 bases and J by 1 base, with 8 bases between them. CDR3 region: CASSPPNGGTDTQYF. DNA of the CDR3: TGTGCCAGCTCACCACCGAACGGCGGCACAGATACGCAGTATTTT.

The gene calls are TRBV7-2 and TRBJ2-3; 7 bases map to TRBD1. The junction had 9 bases not matched to a gene; V was cut back by 3 bases and J by 3 bases. Germline V gene data show CDR1 as SGHTA and CDR2 as FQGNSA. CDR3 length: 16 amino acids. CDR3 loop: CASSFRQGRPTDTQYF. The CDR3 region has the DNA TGTGCCAGCAGCTTCAGACAGGGTAGGCCGACAGATACGCAGTATTTT. Full variable domain (outside the CDR3, taken from reference TRBV7-2 and TRBJ2-3): GAGVSQSPSNKVTEKGKDVELRCDPISGHTALYWYRQSLGQGLEFLIYFQGNSAPDKSGLPSDRFSAERTGGSVSTLTIQRTQQEDSAVYLCASSFRQGRPTDTQYFGPGTRLTVL.

This clonotype has only a few counts. V and J are TRBV20-1 and TRBJ2-4; no definite D call. Trimming shortened V by 5 bases and J by 1 base, and 9 bases separated the two germline ends. The germline V gene encodes CDR1 DFQATT and CDR2 SNEGSKA (reference sequence). The CDR3 is 13 amino acids. In DNA form, the CDR3 reads TGCAGTGCTTTACTCGCGGCCAAAAACATTCAGTACTTC. Translating it yields CSALLAAKNIQYF.

The CDR3 region has the DNA TGTGCCAGCAGCTTAGGACAGGGGGCGGCGGAGGAGACCCAGTACTTC. As protein: CASSLGQGAAEETQYF. The chain couples TRBV11-3 to TRBJ2-5; 10 nucleotides line up with TRBD1. Trimming took 1 base from V and 5 from J; bases not matched to a gene: 7. This CDR3 is built from 16 residues. Per the germline V gene, CDR1 is SGHNT and CDR2 is YENEEA.

This clonotype was seen many times. The gene calls are TRBV7-8 and TRBJ2-7; 10 bases line up with TRBD2. Germline V gene lookup returns CDR1 SGHVS and CDR2 FQNEAQ. CDR3 length: 15 residues. Trimming took 5 bases from V and 1 from J; bases not matched to a gene: 5. CDR3: CASSALAGSSYEQYF. The CDR3 nucleotides read TGTGCCAGCAGCGCACTAGCGGGGAGTTCCTACGAGCAGTACTTC.

This clonotype was counted only a few times. The V gene is TRBV5-1, the J gene TRBJ2-5; D may be TRBD1 (5 bases). Trimming removed 0 bases at V and 1 base at J, with 10 bases between. CDR1 SGHRS and CDR2 YFSETQ come from the germline V gene. The CDR3 length is 15 residues. CDR3 residues: CASSLVPQAQETQYF. The CDR3 DNA sequence: TGCGCCAGCAGCTTGGTTCCACAGGCCCAAGAGACCCAGTACTTC.

Only a few counts were recorded for this clonotype. The V gene is TRBV27, the J gene TRBJ2-1; 8 nucleotides match TRBD1. Trimming removed 7 bases from V and 4 bases from J; junction bases left unmatched: 12. The germline V gene has CDR1 MNHEY and CDR2 SMNVEV (reference sequence). This CDR3 is 16 amino acids long. The chain's CDR3 is CASNLWWTGIYNEQFF. The CDR3 DNA reads TGTGCCAGCAACCTCTGGTGGACAGGGATATACAATGAGCAGTTCTTC.

The gene calls are TRBV6-5 and TRBJ1-2, with no clear D. The CDR3 runs 13 residues. Between the trimmed V and J ends, which lost 0 bases and 2 bases, there was a span of 4 bases. Germline V lookup: CDR1 MNHEY, CDR2 SVGAGI. The CDR3 here is CASSYSVNYGYTF. CDR3 DNA: TGTGCCAGCAGTTACTCGGTCAACTATGGCTACACCTTC.

J is TRBJ2-3 and V is TRBV12-3 or TRBV12-4; 11 bases are shared with TRBD1. V was pared by 2 bases and J by 10 bases, with 5 bases of the junction left unmatched. The CDR3 consists of 14 residues. The CDR3 sequence is CASSLRPGQGAQYF. The CDR3 DNA reads as TGTGCCAGCAGTTTAAGACCGGGACAGGGGGCGCAGTATTTT.

This clonotype was observed a few times. The chain is built from TRBV9 and TRBJ2-5, with D perhaps assigned TRBD1 or TRBD2 (6 bases each). Germline assignment: CDR1 SGDLS and CDR2 YYNGEE. The length of the CDR3 is 14 residues. V gave up 4 bases and J gave up 3 bases, with 13 bases separating them. The CDR3 spells CASSFGGGEETQYF. The DNA of the CDR3 is TGTGCCAGCAGCTTCGGGGGCGGGGAAGAGACCCAGTACTTC.

The chain recombines TRBV6-1 with TRBJ2-5; no definite D call. The V and J ends lost 6 bases and 4 bases respectively, with 18 bases between them. Germline V CDR1 and CDR2: MNHNS, SASEGT. The CDR3 has 15 residues. CDR3 nucleotide sequence: TGTGCCAGCAGCCCGAGAAGAAATTCTGGAGAGACCCAGTACTTC. Its translation is CASSPRRNSGETQYF.

This clonotype was seen a few times. V gene TRBV29-1 combines with J gene TRBJ2-7; D possibly corresponds to TRBD1 (5 bases). Trimming removed 8 bases at V and 6 bases at J, with 14 bases between. Germline CDR1 and CDR2: SQVTM and ANQGSEA. CDR3 length: 11 amino acids. CDR3 amino acids: CSTRESTEQYF. The CDR3 region has the DNA TGCAGCACCAGGGAATCCACCGAGCAGTACTTC.

The table lists this clonotype with a count of one. The chain links TRBV10-3 to TRBJ2-7; D is tentatively TRBD1 or TRBD2 (6 bases each). Looked up from germline, CDR1 is ENHRY and CDR2 is SYGVKD. The CDR3 totals 13 residues. The V gene lost 6 bases and the J gene lost 6 bases, with 15 bases spanning the gap. The CDR3 is CAIRGGLQGEQYF. In DNA, the CDR3 is TGTGCCATCAGGGGGGGCCTCCAGGGCGAGCAGTACTTC.

This chain links TRBV4-3 with TRBJ2-7; 7 bases agree with TRBD2. Trimming took 2 bases from V and 3 from J; bases not matched to a gene: 4. The CDR3 is made up of 14 amino acids. CDR1 LGHNA and CDR2 YSLEER come from the germline V gene. As DNA, the CDR3 is TGCGCCAGCAGCCAAACCCCGGGGGGCTACGAGCAGTACTTC. Residues: CASSQTPGGYEQYF.

V gene TRBV6-1 combines with J gene TRBJ2-2; D is undetermined. Germline-derived CDR1 and CDR2 are MNHNS and SASEGT. V dropped 2 bases and J dropped 7 bases, with 14 bases sitting between them. The CDR3 loop spans 15 amino acids. DNA for the CDR3: TGTGCCAGCAGTGAAAGGAAGCTAACGGGCGGGGAGCTGTTTTTT. The encoded protein is CASSERKLTGGELFF.

This clonotype turned up a few times. This chain joins TRBV7-2 and TRBJ2-7; D is possibly TRBD2 (5 bases). With 5 bases removed from V and 2 bases from J, the gap between germline ends came to 13 bases. The CDR3 extends over 14 amino acids. The germline gives CDR1 SGHTA, CDR2 FQGNSA. The CDR3 sequence is CASSPAGITYEQYF. The CDR3 region has the DNA TGTGCCAGCAGCCCTGCGGGCATCACCTACGAGCAGTACTTC.

The chain has TRBV29-1 and TRBJ2-5; weak D call: TRBD1 (6 bases). This CDR3 has 12 residues. Trimming took 6 bases from V and 7 from J, leaving 15 bases between them. Germline CDR1 reads SQVTM; CDR2 reads ANQGSEA. CDR3 DNA sequence: TGCAGCGTGAAGACAGGCCCCGGGACCCAGTACTTC. Its protein product is CSVKTGPGTQYF. The whole variable domain, filled in from reference TRBV29-1 and TRBJ2-5, reads SAVISQKPSRDICQRGTSLTIQCQVDSQVTMMFWYRQQPGQSLTLIATANQGSEATYESGFVIDKFPISRPNLTFSTLTVSNMSPEDSSIYLCSVKTGPGTQYFGPGTRLLVL.

The chain has TRBV6-1 and TRBJ1-1; D ambiguous. This CDR3 spans 11 amino acids. Per germline, CDR1 MNHNS and CDR2 SASEGT. Trimming shortened V by 6 bases and J by 11 bases, and 13 bases separated the two germline ends. CDR3 protein: CASSLIINAFF. The CDR3 DNA follows: TGTGCCAGCAGCTTGATAATCAATGCTTTCTTT.

This clonotype was seen a handful of times. The gene calls are TRBV20-1 and TRBJ2-3; 7 bases align to TRBD2. The germline V gene has CDR1 DFQATT and CDR2 SNEGSKA (reference sequence). J lost 3 bases, V lost 0 bases, and 12 bases had no gene match. CDR3 length: 17 residues. The CDR3 DNA is TGCAGTGCTAGAGATCGCGGAGCGGGATATCGGACAGATACGCAGTATTTT. It codes for CSARDRGAGYRTDTQYF.